This paragraph reports one TCR beta chain. TCRdb recomputed calls from the RT-PCR reads with MiXCR, one row per CDR3 protein. This table holds approximately 200,000 distinct CDR3 sequences, roughly two fifths found once. This sample is drawn from a study of patients and donors after allogeneic stem cell transplantation. There are 13 residues in the CDR3. Germline-derived CDR1 and CDR2 are DFQATT and SNEGSKA (reference sequence). Trimming stripped 2 bases from V and 4 bases from J, with 9 bases between. This TCR was sampled from a human donor who was either an allogeneic HSCT recipient or a stem cell or donor lymphocyte infusion donor (not recorded which). It is not recorded whose cells these are; they may come from a transplant donor. The sequenced sample consisted of blood, either unsorted or a sorted T cell fraction (not recorded which). The chain carries TRBV20-1 and TRBJ1-5; D uncertain. The CDR3 bases are TGCAGTGCTAGAAGTCCTCTGAATCAGCCCCAGCATTTT. Translated: CSARSPLNQPQHF.